Listed below are T cell receptor beta chains from one sample, sequenced in a study of CD8 T cells in ankylosing spondylitis. A single record per CDR3 protein comes from TCRdb applying MiXCR to the 5' RACE reads. Here the sample spans more than 650,000 distinct CDR3 sequences, about 10% being singletons. The sequencing input was blood, either unsorted or a sorted T cell fraction (not recorded which). All receptors derive from a male donor with ankylosing spondylitis. Both conserved end residues are part of each CDR3. Fields, in order: J gene, V gene, D gene, clone size, CDR3 DNA, CDR3 protein. The D gene is left open where the match is weak. Rows give clone size only sometimes, using once, few, many, or a class for an expanded clone.

J gene: TRBJ1-2; V gene: TRBV20-1; D gene: .; clone size: .; CDR3 DNA: TGCAGTGCTAGGCCCTGGGATCCTAACTATGGCTACACCTTC; CDR3 protein: CSARPWDPNYGYTF
J gene: TRBJ1-5; V gene: TRBV11-2; D gene: TRBD1; clone size: .; CDR3 DNA: TGTGCCAGCAGCTTAAGGACAGGGGCCCCTTATAGCAATCAGCCCCAGCATTTT; CDR3 protein: CASSLRTGAPYSNQPQHF
J gene: TRBJ1-4; V gene: TRBV10-3; D gene: .; clone size: few; CDR3 DNA: TGTGCCATCAGTGACGCAGACCATAATGAAAAACTGTTTTTT; CDR3 protein: CAISDADHNEKLFF
J gene: TRBJ2-5; V gene: TRBV10-2; D gene: TRBD2; clone size: .; CDR3 DNA: TGCGCCAGCAGTGAGAGACTAGCTCAAGAGACCCAGTACTTC; CDR3 protein: CASSERLAQETQYF
J gene: TRBJ1-2; V gene: TRBV9; D gene: .; clone size: many; CDR3 DNA: TGTGCCAGCAGCGTTCCCGCTGGGGGGTACGGCTACACCTTC; CDR3 protein: CASSVPAGGYGYTF
J gene: TRBJ2-3; V gene: TRBV18; D gene: TRBD1; clone size: many; CDR3 DNA: TGTGCCAGCTCACCCGGACAGGGGGCAGGGGATACGCAGTATTTT; CDR3 protein: CASSPGQGAGDTQYF
J gene: TRBJ2-1; V gene: TRBV5-1; D gene: TRBD2; clone size: few; CDR3 DNA: TGCGCCAGCAGCTTGGAGAGCGGGAGTAGGAATGAGCAGTTCTTC; CDR3 protein: CASSLESGSRNEQFF
J gene: TRBJ2-1; V gene: TRBV20-1; D gene: .; clone size: .; CDR3 DNA: TGCAGTGCTAGTCCACGTGCGGGGCCCTACAATGAGCAGTTCTTC; CDR3 protein: CSASPRAGPYNEQFF
J gene: TRBJ2-2; V gene: TRBV4-3; D gene: .; clone size: .; CDR3 DNA: TGCGCCAGCAGCCAAGTACACGAGACCGGGGAGCTGTTTTTT; CDR3 protein: CASSQVHETGELFF
J gene: TRBJ1-2; V gene: TRBV7-9; D gene: .; clone size: .; CDR3 DNA: TGTGCCAGCAGCCCCGGGTCAGGGAATGGCTACACCTTC; CDR3 protein: CASSPGSGNGYTF
J gene: TRBJ2-7; V gene: TRBV4-1; D gene: TRBD1; clone size: few; CDR3 DNA: TGCGCCAGCAGCCCGACAGGGGGCCACTCCTACGAGCAGTACTTC; CDR3 protein: CASSPTGGHSYEQYF
J gene: TRBJ2-3; V gene: TRBV15; D gene: TRBD1; clone size: .; CDR3 DNA: TGTGCCACCAGCACCAGACAGGGTGCAGATACGCAGTATTTT; CDR3 protein: CATSTRQGADTQYF
J gene: TRBJ2-1; V gene: TRBV29-1; D gene: TRBD2; clone size: few; CDR3 DNA: TGCAGCGTTAATGGGGCGGGAGGGCCCTACAATGAGCAGTTCTTC; CDR3 protein: CSVNGAGGPYNEQFF
J gene: TRBJ2-7; V gene: TRBV20-1; D gene: TRBD1; clone size: few; CDR3 DNA: TGCAGTGCTATGGATCACGGGACAGGGGCCCTCGAGCAGTACTTC; CDR3 protein: CSAMDHGTGALEQYF
J gene: TRBJ2-7; V gene: TRBV21-1; D gene: .; clone size: few; CDR3 DNA: TGTGCCAGCAGCAAAGGTTGGCTTTGTTTAGACTACGAGCAGTACTTC; CDR3 protein: CASSKGWLCLDYEQYF
J gene: TRBJ2-7; V gene: TRBV5-1; D gene: .; clone size: few; CDR3 DNA: TGCGCCAGCAGCTTATGGGCGAAGGGGGACGAGCAGTACTTC; CDR3 protein: CASSLWAKGDEQYF
J gene: TRBJ2-6; V gene: TRBV7-9; D gene: .; clone size: .; CDR3 DNA: TGTGCCAGCAGCTTACGGGAAGGGGCCAACGTCCTGACTTTC; CDR3 protein: CASSLREGANVLTF
J gene: TRBJ1-2; V gene: TRBV29-1; D gene: .; clone size: few; CDR3 DNA: TGCAGCGTTGAAGGATATTCAGGGTTTAATTGGCTTGGTGGCTACACCTTC; CDR3 protein: CSVEGYSGFNWLGGYTF
J gene: TRBJ1-1; V gene: TRBV12-3/TRBV12-4; D gene: .; clone size: many; CDR3 DNA: TGTGCCAGCAGCCCCAGGACACAGAACACTGAAGCTTTCTTT; CDR3 protein: CASSPRTQNTEAFF
J gene: TRBJ1-5; V gene: TRBV12-3/TRBV12-4; D gene: .; clone size: .; CDR3 DNA: TGTGCCAGCTCCGGGACGGCGGGTTGGCCCCAGCATTTT; CDR3 protein: CASSGTAGWPQHF
J gene: TRBJ2-2; V gene: TRBV2; D gene: .; clone size: many; CDR3 DNA: TGTGCCAGCACGGAGAGGAACACCGGGGAGCTGTTTTTT; CDR3 protein: CASTERNTGELFF
J gene: TRBJ1-4; V gene: TRBV4-3; D gene: .; clone size: once; CDR3 DNA: TGCGCCAGCAGCCTAAAACACAAATTCAATGAAAAACTGTTTTTT; CDR3 protein: CASSLKHKFNEKLFF
J gene: TRBJ2-5; V gene: TRBV24-1; D gene: TRBD1; clone size: .; CDR3 DNA: TGTGCCACCAGTGATTACCGGGACAGGGGCCAAGAGACCCAGTACTTC; CDR3 protein: CATSDYRDRGQETQYF
J gene: TRBJ2-7; V gene: TRBV7-2; D gene: .; clone size: few; CDR3 DNA: TGTGCCAGCAGCTTAGCGCTCGGGGCAGGGACGCAGTACTTC; CDR3 protein: CASSLALGAGTQYF
J gene: TRBJ2-7; V gene: TRBV10-3; D gene: TRBD1; clone size: many; CDR3 DNA: TGTGCCATCAGTGTTAGGGGGCCCTCCTACGAGCAGTACTTC; CDR3 protein: CAISVRGPSYEQYF
J gene: TRBJ2-7; V gene: TRBV20-1; D gene: .; clone size: .; CDR3 DNA: TGCAGTGCTAGAGAGGGCGGGAAAAGGTACGAGCAGTACTTC; CDR3 protein: CSAREGGKRYEQYF
J gene: TRBJ2-2; V gene: TRBV20-1; D gene: .; clone size: .; CDR3 DNA: TGCAGTGCTAGAGATCTCCAGAAAACGAACACCGGGGAGCTGTTTTTT; CDR3 protein: CSARDLQKTNTGELFF
J gene: TRBJ2-7; V gene: TRBV27; D gene: TRBD1; clone size: .; CDR3 DNA: TGTGCCAACCTAACGACAGGGTCCCCTTCAGGCGAGCAGTACTTC; CDR3 protein: CANLTTGSPSGEQYF